This T cell receptor (beta chain) originates from a study of blood T cell repertoires in COVID-19 (dated by TCRdb to about 2020). Background on the whole study: Samples from collaborators originated in the United States, Italy and Spain and spanned both the acute and convalescent phases of COVID-19. The prospective study material was composed of cDNA or gDNA derived from T cells, B-cell-depleted T cells, or PBMCs. Deeply sampled blood TCRbeta repertoires from subjects exposed to, actively infected with, or recovered from COVID-19 were included in the dataset. A freely available public database, intended as a resource for researchers studying the immune response to SARS-CoV-2, is where the repertoires were released. The samples were drawn from two sources: the first 160 participants of the ongoing ImmuneRACE study, and over 1,000 subjects contributed by 6 global collaborators. Sample metadata almost always included a de-identified subject ID, COVID-19 status, age in years and sex. Where HLA class I and class II types were available, the types were taken from metadata supplied by the sample provider, not from assay-based typing. General findings and caveats noted by the study authors: How much clinical and demographic metadata was included differed by source and by participant, and the metadata was provided uncurated.

TCRbeta CDR3 regions were amplified from genomic DNA using the immunoSEQ Assay, a bias-controlled multiplex PCR. The original pipeline was this. Nucleated cell counts per sample were estimated from amplification of reference gene primers within the assay. To quantify the absolute abundance of each unique TCRbeta CDR3 rearrangement, sequence reads were collapsed and filtered. Productive Simpson clonality was computed per sample as the square root of Simpson's diversity index over productive rearrangements. The clones in this table, taken by TCRdb from immuneACCESS, are in-frame only. Not every clone is retained; where verified, under half of the shortfall comes from an unresolved V gene, and the cause of the rest is unknown. V and J calls and clone size come straight from that table; D and trimming were deduced from the DNA. The table for this sample lists a few hundred thousand clones; over 80% of them were counted only once. The leading ten clones occupy roughly 5.9% of the sample.

CDR1 and CDR2 (SGHRS, YFSETQ) derive from the germline V gene. The CDR3 covers 15 residues, taking in both the cysteine and the phenylalanine. The entry retains the CDR3 DNA only, 45 bases that are in frame from base 1. Trimming accounts for 4 bases at V and 1 base at J, while the number of junction bases matched to no gene is 5. Worth noting for this clone: This clone's antigen is unknown. Base qualities are not recorded, but no much larger clone differs from it by a single base.

One collaborating source in Seattle enrolled patients during active infection and followed them longitudinally through the course of disease. Each collaborating institution followed its own protocols to collect whole blood in K2EDTA tubes. For TCRbeta analysis, collaborators shipped samples as frozen whole blood, isolated PBMCs, or DNA extracted from either of those sample types. Sequencing was performed on peripheral blood. This sequence originates from a woman aged 45-65 years with COVID-19, enrolled during active disease. Recombination connected TRBV5-1 to TRBJ2-7, and 10 bases in between align with TRBD1. The DNA sequence is as follows: TGCGCCAGCAGCGGGGAGGGACAGGGGTCCTACGAGCAGTACTTC. The resulting protein is CASSGEGQGSYEQYF.